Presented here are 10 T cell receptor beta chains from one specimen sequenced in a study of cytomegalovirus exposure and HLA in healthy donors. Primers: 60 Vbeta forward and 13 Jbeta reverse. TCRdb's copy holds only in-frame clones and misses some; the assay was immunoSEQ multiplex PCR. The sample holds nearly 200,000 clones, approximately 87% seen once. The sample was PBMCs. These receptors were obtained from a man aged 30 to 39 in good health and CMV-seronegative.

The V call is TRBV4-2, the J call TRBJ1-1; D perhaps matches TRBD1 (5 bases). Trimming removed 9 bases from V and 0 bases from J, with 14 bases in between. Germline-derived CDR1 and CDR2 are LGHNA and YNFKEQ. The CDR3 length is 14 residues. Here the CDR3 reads CASNWGGLNTEAFF. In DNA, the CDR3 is TGTGCCAGTAATTGGGGGGGACTGAACACTGAAGCTTTCTTT.

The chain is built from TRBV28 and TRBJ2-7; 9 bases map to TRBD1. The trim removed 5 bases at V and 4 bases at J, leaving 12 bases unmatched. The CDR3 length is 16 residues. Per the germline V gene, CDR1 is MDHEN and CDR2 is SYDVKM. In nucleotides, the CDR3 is TGTGCCAGCAGTCCGCTAAAAGGACAGGGGAGGTACGAGCAGTACTTC. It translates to CASSPLKGQGRYEQYF.

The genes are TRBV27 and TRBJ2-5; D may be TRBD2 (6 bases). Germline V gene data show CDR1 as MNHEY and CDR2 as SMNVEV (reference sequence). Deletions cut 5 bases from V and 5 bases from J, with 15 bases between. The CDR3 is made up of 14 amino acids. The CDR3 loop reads CASSRLVGTETQYF. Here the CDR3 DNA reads TGTGCCAGCAGTCGACTAGTCGGGACGGAGACCCAGTACTTC.

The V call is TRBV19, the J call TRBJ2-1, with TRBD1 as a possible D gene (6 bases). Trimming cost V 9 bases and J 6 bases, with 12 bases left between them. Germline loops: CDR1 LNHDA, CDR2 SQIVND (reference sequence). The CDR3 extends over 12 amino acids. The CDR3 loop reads CASKQGINEQFF. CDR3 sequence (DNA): TGTGCCAGCAAACAGGGAATCAATGAGCAGTTCTTC.

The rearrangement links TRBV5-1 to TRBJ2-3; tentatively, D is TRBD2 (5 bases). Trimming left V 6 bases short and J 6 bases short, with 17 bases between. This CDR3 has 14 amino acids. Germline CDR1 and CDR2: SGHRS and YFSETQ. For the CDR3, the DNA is TGCGCCAGCACCTCGAGTAGCGAGGAGGATACGCAGTATTTT. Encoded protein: CASTSSSEEDTQYF.

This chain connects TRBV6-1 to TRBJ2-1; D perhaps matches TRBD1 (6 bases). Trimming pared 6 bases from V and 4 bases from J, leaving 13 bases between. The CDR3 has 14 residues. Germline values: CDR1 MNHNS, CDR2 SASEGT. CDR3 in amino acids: CASSRGSEYNEQFF. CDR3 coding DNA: TGTGCCAGCAGCAGGGGAAGCGAGTACAATGAGCAGTTCTTC.

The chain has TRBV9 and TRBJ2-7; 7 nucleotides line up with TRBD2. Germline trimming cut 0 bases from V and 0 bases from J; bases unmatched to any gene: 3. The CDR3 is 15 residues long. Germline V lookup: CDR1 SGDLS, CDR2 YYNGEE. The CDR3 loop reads CASSVEAGVSYEQYF. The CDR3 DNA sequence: TGTGCCAGCAGCGTAGAGGCGGGAGTCTCCTACGAGCAGTACTTC.

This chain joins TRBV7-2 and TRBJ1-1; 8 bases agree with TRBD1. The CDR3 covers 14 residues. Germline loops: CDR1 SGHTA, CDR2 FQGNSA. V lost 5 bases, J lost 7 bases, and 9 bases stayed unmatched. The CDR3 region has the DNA TGTGCCAGCAGCCCGCCGGACAGGGTACTTGAAGCTTTCTTT. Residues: CASSPPDRVLEAFF.

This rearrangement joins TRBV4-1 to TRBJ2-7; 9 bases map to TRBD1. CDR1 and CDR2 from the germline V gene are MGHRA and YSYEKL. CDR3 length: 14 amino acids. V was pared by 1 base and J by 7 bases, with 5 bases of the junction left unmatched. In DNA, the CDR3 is TGCGCCAGCAGCCAAGTACAGGGGGCAGGGGAGCAGTACTTC. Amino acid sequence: CASSQVQGAGEQYF.

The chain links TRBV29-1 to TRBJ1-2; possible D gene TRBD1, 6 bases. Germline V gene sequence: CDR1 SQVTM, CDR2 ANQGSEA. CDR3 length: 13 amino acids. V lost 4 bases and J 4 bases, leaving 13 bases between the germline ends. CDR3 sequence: CSVVPTGPYGYTF. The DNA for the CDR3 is TGCAGCGTTGTCCCAACAGGGCCCTATGGCTACACCTTC.